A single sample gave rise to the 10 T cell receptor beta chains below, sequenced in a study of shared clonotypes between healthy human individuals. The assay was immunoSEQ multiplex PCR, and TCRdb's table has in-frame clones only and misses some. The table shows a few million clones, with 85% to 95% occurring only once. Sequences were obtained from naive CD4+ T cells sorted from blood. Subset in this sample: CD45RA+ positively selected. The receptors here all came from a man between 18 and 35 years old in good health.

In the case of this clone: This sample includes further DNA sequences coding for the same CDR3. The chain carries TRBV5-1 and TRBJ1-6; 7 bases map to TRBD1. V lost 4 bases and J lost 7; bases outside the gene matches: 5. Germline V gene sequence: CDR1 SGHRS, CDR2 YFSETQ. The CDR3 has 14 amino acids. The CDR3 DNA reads TGCGCCAGCAGCGGAGGGACAGCGAATTCACCCCTCCACTTT. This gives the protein CASSGGTANSPLHF.

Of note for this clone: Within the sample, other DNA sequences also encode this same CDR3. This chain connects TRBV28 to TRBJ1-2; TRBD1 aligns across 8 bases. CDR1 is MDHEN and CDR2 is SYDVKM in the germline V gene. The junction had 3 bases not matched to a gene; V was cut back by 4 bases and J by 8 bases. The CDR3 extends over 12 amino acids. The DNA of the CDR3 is TGTGCCAGCAGTTCGACAGGGGCGGGCTACACCTTC. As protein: CASSSTGAGYTF.

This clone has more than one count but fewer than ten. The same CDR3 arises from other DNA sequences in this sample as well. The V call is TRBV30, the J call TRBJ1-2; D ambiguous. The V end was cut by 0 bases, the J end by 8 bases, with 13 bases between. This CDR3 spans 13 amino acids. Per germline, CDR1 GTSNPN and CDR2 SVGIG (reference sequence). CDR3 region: CAWSVRGSEGYTF. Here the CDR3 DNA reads TGTGCCTGGAGTGTACGGGGAAGTGAAGGCTACACCTTC.

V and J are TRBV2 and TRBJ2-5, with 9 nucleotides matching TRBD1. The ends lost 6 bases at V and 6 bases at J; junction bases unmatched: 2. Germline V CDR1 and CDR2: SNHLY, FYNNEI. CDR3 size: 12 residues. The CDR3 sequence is CASRGQGQTQYF. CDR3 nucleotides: TGTGCCAGCAGGGGACAGGGCCAGACCCAGTACTTC.

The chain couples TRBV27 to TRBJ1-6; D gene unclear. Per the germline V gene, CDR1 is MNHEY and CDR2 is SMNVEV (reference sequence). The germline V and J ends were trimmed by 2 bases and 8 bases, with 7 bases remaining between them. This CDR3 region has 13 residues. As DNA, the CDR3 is TGTGCCAGCAGTTTAGGGAGTTATTCACCCCTCCACTTT. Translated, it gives CASSLGSYSPLHF.

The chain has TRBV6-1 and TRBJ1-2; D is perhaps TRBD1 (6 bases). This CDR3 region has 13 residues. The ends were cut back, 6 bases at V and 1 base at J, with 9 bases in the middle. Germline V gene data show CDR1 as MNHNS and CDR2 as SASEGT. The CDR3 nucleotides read TGTGCCAGCAGACAGGGAAATAACTATGGCTACACCTTC. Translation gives CASRQGNNYGYTF.

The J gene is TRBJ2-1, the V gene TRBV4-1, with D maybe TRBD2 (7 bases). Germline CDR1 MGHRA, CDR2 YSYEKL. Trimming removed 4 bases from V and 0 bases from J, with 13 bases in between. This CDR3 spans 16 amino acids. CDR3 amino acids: CASSPEGDYSYNEQFF. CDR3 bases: TGCGCCAGCAGCCCCGAGGGGGACTACTCCTACAATGAGCAGTTCTTC.

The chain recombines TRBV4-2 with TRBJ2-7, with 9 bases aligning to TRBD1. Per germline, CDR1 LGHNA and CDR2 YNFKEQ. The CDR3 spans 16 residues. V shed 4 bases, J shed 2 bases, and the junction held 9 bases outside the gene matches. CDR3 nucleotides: TGTGCCAGCAGCCCGGGGGACAGGGTAAAGGCCTACGAGCAGTACTTC. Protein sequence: CASSPGDRVKAYEQYF.

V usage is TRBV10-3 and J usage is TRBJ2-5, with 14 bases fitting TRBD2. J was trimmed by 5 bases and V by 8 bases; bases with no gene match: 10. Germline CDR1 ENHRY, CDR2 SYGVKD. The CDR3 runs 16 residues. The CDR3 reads CAIAPTSGRAGETQYF. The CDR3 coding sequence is TGTGCCATCGCACCGACTAGCGGGAGGGCCGGGGAGACCCAGTACTTC.

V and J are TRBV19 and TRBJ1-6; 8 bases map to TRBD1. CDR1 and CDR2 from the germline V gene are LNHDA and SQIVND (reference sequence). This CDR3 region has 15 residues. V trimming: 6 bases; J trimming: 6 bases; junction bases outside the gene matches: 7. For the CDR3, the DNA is TGTGCCAGTAGGCCCGGGACAGGCGTTAATTCACCCCTCCACTTT. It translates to CASRPGTGVNSPLHF.